The present T cell receptor (beta chain) was sequenced within a study of T cells in Graves' hyperthyroidism and ophthalmopathy. Study-wide background: Peripheral blood specimens were obtained at initial diagnosis, prior to any treatment. Whole-study results and caveats: A median about 7 months before onset, the model predicted ophthalmopathy.

Exclusion of a patient resulted from uncontrolled infection, other autoimmune disease, pregnancy or lactation. The PBMCs studied were ones that came from 9 to 10 ml fresh peripheral blood. The sample holds a few counts of this clonotype. The antigen remains undetermined. This CDR3 spans 11 amino acids. Per the germline V gene, CDR1 is KGHDR and CDR2 is SFDVKD. The germline V and J ends were trimmed by 1 base and 8 bases, with 4 bases remaining between them. It was RNA transcripts that yielded the amplified TCR beta CDR3 regions. TCR CDR3 regions were first amplified by RT-PCR with HTBI primers. TCRdb recomputed calls from the multiplex PCR reads with MiXCR, one row per CDR3 protein. This table has fewer than 500,000 distinct CDR3 sequences, roughly 14% appearing once.

This chain uses TRBV24-1 with TRBJ1-1; D is uncertain. The sequenced material came from blood. This clonotype was obtained from a woman between 25 and 40 years old with Graves' ophthalmopathy. CDR3 loop: CATSDLKEAFF. CDR3 bases: TGTGCCACCAGTGATTTAAAAGAAGCTTTCTTT.